The clone carrying this T cell receptor (beta chain) has just a few counts. What it binds is unknown. Clones were read by immunoSEQ multiplex PCR, and TCRdb kept only the in-frame ones, dropping some. In the table there are roughly 140,000 clones, just over 90% of which are singletons. These data belong to a study of T cell responses to AZD1222 COVID-19 vaccine. Regarding the study as a whole: Only a handful of individuals given AZD1222 were seropositive at baseline.

The CDR3 spans 14 residues. With V trimmed by 2 bases and J by 5 bases, 2 bases remained unmatched. CDR1 and CDR2 (germline): MRHNA, SNTAGT. The chain carries TRBV6-4 and TRBJ1-2; 10 bases map to TRBD1. The material was peripheral blood, obtained on day 0 of MenACWY control vaccination. The sequence derives from an adult in good health. The CDR3 DNA sequence: TGTGCCAGCAGTGACGGACAGGGGGTTTATGGCTACACCTTC. This gives the protein CASSDGQGVYGYTF.